The following is a T cell receptor beta chain sequence with its context. What it binds is not known. MiXCR was run by TCRdb on the reads, yielding one entry per CDR3 protein. The repertoire holds some 560,000 distinct CDR3 sequences, with 40% as singletons. V was trimmed by 4 bases and J by 7 bases, leaving 13 bases between them. The CDR3 covers 13 residues. CDR1 and CDR2 from the germline V gene are SGHAT and FQNNGV. The data are from a study of T cell repertoires in cytomegalovirus infection. Whole-study findings and limits: Individuals carrying CMV plus the relevant HLA were identified by cumulative frequency of public TCR beta families.

The sequenced sample was cultured PBMCs, obtained from culture after CMV antigen stimulation. The chain has TRBV11-2 and TRBJ1-1; D is possibly TRBD1 (6 bases). The clonotype comes from a human donor in good health (CMV status not recorded). Some clones in this sample may be carry-over from other donors' samples. The chain's CDR3 is CASSSPGHFEAFF. CDR3 nucleotides: TGTGCCAGCAGCTCCCCGGGACACTTTGAAGCTTTCTTT.